This is a list of T cell receptor beta chains from one sample in a study of blood T cell repertoires in COVID-19. TCRdb's copy holds only in-frame clones and misses some; the assay was immunoSEQ multiplex PCR. The sample records hundreds of thousands of clones, 80% to 90% being singletons. Material: PBMCs or T cells enriched from blood (not recorded which). The source of these receptors is a man aged 30-40 years who had recovered from COVID-19. The CDR3 runs from the conserved cysteine through the conserved F or W. D genes are given only for firm matches. A row's size may be missing; if present it is once, few, many or a size class.

V	D	J	size	CDR3	DNA
TRBV11-2	TRBD1	TRBJ2-3	-	CASSLGIPWDSLTDTQYF	TGTGCCAGCAGCTTAGGAATTCCTTGGGACAGCCTCACAGATACGCAGTATTTT
TRBV9	-	TRBJ1-1	-	CASSVEGQDTEAFF	TGTGCCAGCAGCGTAGAGGGGCAAGACACTGAAGCTTTCTTT
TRBV6-2/TRBV6-3	-	TRBJ2-3	-	CASSLTSTDTQYF	TGTGCCAGCAGTTTGACTAGCACAGATACGCAGTATTTT
TRBV7-2	TRBD2	TRBJ2-5	-	CASSSRLAGETQYF	TGTGCCAGCAGCAGCCGACTAGCGGGAGAGACCCAGTACTTC
TRBV30	TRBD1	TRBJ1-2	-	CAWAAGGPYGYTF	TGTGCCTGGGCAGCAGGGGGCCCCTATGGCTACACCTTC
TRBV3-1/TRBV3-2	-	TRBJ2-1	-	CASSQDEVRAQFF	TGTGCCAGCAGCCAAGATGAGGTCAGGGCGCAGTTCTTC
TRBV27	-	TRBJ1-2	-	CASRPSGDSNYGYTF	TGTGCCAGCAGGCCCTCGGGGGACTCTAACTATGGCTACACCTTC
TRBV6-5	-	TRBJ1-1	-	CASSYSWQDTEAFF	TGTGCCAGCAGTTACTCGTGGCAGGACACTGAAGCTTTCTTT
TRBV2	-	TRBJ2-7	-	CASSQDSSYEQYF	TGTGCCAGCAGCCAGGACAGCTCCTACGAGCAGTACTTC
TRBV10-3	TRBD1	TRBJ1-1	-	CAIRGQGNTEAFF	TGTGCCATCAGAGGACAGGGAAACACTGAAGCTTTCTTT
TRBV7-2	-	TRBJ2-3	once	CASSLLGRSDTQYF	TGTGCCAGCAGCTTACTGGGGCGCTCAGATACGCAGTATTTT
TRBV3-1/TRBV3-2	-	TRBJ1-3	-	CASSQASTGNTIYF	TGTGCCAGCAGCCAAGCTAGCACTGGAAACACCATATATTTT
TRBV20-1	-	TRBJ2-5	-	CSASRAKEKGETQYF	TGCAGTGCTAGTCGGGCTAAGGAAAAGGGGGAGACCCAGTACTTC
TRBV10-1	-	TRBJ2-2	-	CASSEPLNTGELFF	TGCGCCAGCAGTGAGCCCTTAAACACCGGGGAGCTGTTTTTT
TRBV3-1/TRBV3-2	-	TRBJ2-3	-	CASATGQYVADTQYF	TGTGCCAGCGCTACTGGACAGTATGTCGCAGATACGCAGTATTTT
TRBV5-8	TRBD1	TRBJ2-7	once	CASRGQGAGEQYF	TGTGCCAGCAGGGGGCAGGGGGCAGGGGAGCAGTACTTC
TRBV6-5	-	TRBJ2-2	-	CASIPGHPAGELFF	TGTGCCAGCATTCCGGGACACCCGGCCGGGGAGCTGTTTTTT
TRBV5-4	TRBD1	TRBJ1-1	-	CASSTPGQGNTEAFF	TGTGCCAGCAGCACCCCAGGACAGGGGAACACTGAAGCTTTCTTT
TRBV5-4	-	TRBJ1-5	-	CASSLQGTSQPQHF	TGTGCCAGCAGCTTGCAGGGTACGAGTCAGCCCCAGCATTTT
TRBV3-1/TRBV3-2	TRBD2	TRBJ2-3	once	CASQPTSGGPSTDTQYF	TGTGCCAGCCAGCCGACTAGCGGGGGGCCTAGCACAGATACGCAGTATTTT
TRBV5-1	TRBD1	TRBJ1-1	-	CASSETGTAYDTEAFF	TGCGCCAGCAGCGAGACCGGGACAGCTTATGACACTGAAGCTTTCTTT
TRBV25-1	-	TRBJ1-2	-	CASRNRDHGYTF	TGTGCCAGCAGGAACAGGGATCATGGCTACACCTTC
TRBV10-1	TRBD1	TRBJ2-1	-	CASRRDSSYNEQFF	TGCGCCAGCAGGAGGGACAGCAGCTACAATGAGCAGTTCTTC
TRBV2	TRBD1	TRBJ1-1	-	CASTSQGKGTEAFF	TGTGCCAGCACCTCACAGGGGAAGGGAACTGAAGCTTTCTTT
TRBV19	TRBD1	TRBJ2-7	-	CASTPGTGPLTYEQYF	TGTGCCAGTACACCCGGGACAGGACCACTAACCTACGAGCAGTACTTC
TRBV30	TRBD1	TRBJ2-5	-	CAWKGLEQGAGQTQYF	TGTGCCTGGAAGGGATTGGAACAGGGGGCTGGTCAGACCCAGTACTTC
TRBV28	TRBD1	TRBJ1-2	-	CASSLTGGGYTF	TGTGCCAGCAGTTTGACAGGGGGCGGCTACACCTTC
TRBV7-9	TRBD2	TRBJ2-1	-	CASRPGTSPLNEQFF	TGTGCCAGCAGGCCCGGGACTAGCCCGTTAAATGAGCAGTTCTTC
TRBV18	TRBD1	TRBJ1-2	-	CASSPSSTGGSMNYGYTF	TGTGCCAGCTCACCATCGTCGACAGGGGGCTCGATGAACTATGGCTACACCTTC
TRBV28	-	TRBJ1-4	once	CASSLFLPSRDEKLFF	TGTGCCAGCAGTTTATTCCTCCCCAGCAGGGATGAAAAACTGTTTTTT
TRBV6-2/TRBV6-3	-	TRBJ2-3	-	CASSYGEVDTQYF	TGTGCCAGCAGTTACGGGGAGGTAGATACGCAGTATTTT
TRBV27	-	TRBJ1-1	once	CASTLPSSSWDTEAFF	TGTGCCAGCACCCTGCCATCTAGTTCGTGGGACACTGAAGCTTTCTTT
TRBV15	-	TRBJ1-4	-	CATSRDEGVSTNEKLFF	TGTGCCACCAGCAGAGATGAGGGGGTCTCAACTAATGAAAAACTGTTTTTT
TRBV7-2	TRBD1	TRBJ1-4	-	CASNLQGAAEEKLFF	TGTGCCAGCAACTTACAGGGGGCCGCCGAGGAAAAACTGTTTTTT
TRBV9	-	TRBJ2-6	-	CASSQTGMAAGANVLTF	TGTGCCAGCAGCCAAACAGGGATGGCAGCTGGGGCCAACGTCCTGACTTTC
TRBV3-1/TRBV3-2	-	TRBJ2-3	once	CASSQGLRTDTQYF	TGTGCCAGCAGCCAAGGACTACGCACAGATACGCAGTATTTT
TRBV6-5	-	TRBJ1-1	-	CASKGGNRPNTEAFF	TGTGCCAGCAAGGGGGGGAACAGGCCGAACACTGAAGCTTTCTTT
TRBV27	-	TRBJ2-7	-	CASSLLKSSYEQYF	TGTGCCAGCAGTTTATTGAAGAGCTCCTACGAGCAGTACTTC
TRBV5-1	-	TRBJ1-2	-	CASTVPGEDYGYTF	TGCGCCAGCACCGTGCCCGGGGAGGACTATGGCTACACCTTC